Sequencing of this T cell receptor beta chain was carried out in a study of blood T cell repertoires in COVID-19. About the research overall: Collection of acute and convalescent COVID-19 samples took place in the United States, Italy and Spain.

Profiled with immunoSEQ multiplex PCR; TCRdb holds only in-frame clones, not every one. The sample holds nearly 200,000 clones, around 85% seen once. CDR1 SEHNR and CDR2 FQNEAQ come from the germline V gene (reference sequence). CDR3 size: 14 residues. V gave up 6 bases and J gave up 4 bases, with 15 bases separating them. This chain joins TRBV7-9 and TRBJ2-5, with unresolved D. The sample was peripheral blood. This clonotype was obtained from a man aged 55 to 70 with COVID-19, enrolled during active disease. CDR3 sequence reads: CASSSGGSRETQYF. As DNA, the CDR3 is TGTGCCAGCAGTTCTGGCGGCTCGCGAGAGACCCAGTACTTC.